The present TCR beta chain was sequenced within a study of blood T cell repertoires in COVID-19. Study-level background: PBMCs, B-cell-depleted T cells, or T cells were the source of the cDNA or gDNA that made up the material.

As originally analysed: Amplification with reference gene primers provided the estimates of nucleated cell counts. Using immunoSEQ multiplex PCR, the repertoire was profiled, and TCRdb retains in-frame clones only, with some absent. V and J calls plus clone size are reproduced from that table; the DNA served to infer D and trimming. In the table there are tens of thousands of clones, roughly 80% of which are singletons. V was clipped by 5 bases and J by 1 base; unmatched bases: 4. Looked up from germline, CDR1 is MDHEN and CDR2 is SYDVKM. The CDR3 totals 15 residues. This sequence was found in a man in his fifties or sixties in a cohort sampled during active COVID-19. V and J are TRBV28 and TRBJ2-3; 9 bases are shared with TRBD2. Material for sequencing was peripheral blood. CDR3 residues: CASSETSGRTDTQYF. In DNA form, the CDR3 reads TGTGCCAGCAGTGAGACTAGCGGACGCACAGATACGCAGTATTTT.